The sequence of this TCR beta chain was determined in a study of shared clonotypes between healthy human individuals. Findings and caveats of the study: On the whole, naive subsets had larger estimated richness than memory subsets had. Shared clonotypes across all four donors exceeded non-shared ones in generation probability.

CDR3 length: 15 residues. The ends were cut back, 4 bases at V and 9 bases at J, with 22 bases in the middle. For each subset, genomic DNA was distributed in equal portions over several immunoSEQ plates. Sequenced by immunoSEQ multiplex PCR; TCRdb stores in-frame clones only, minus some. This sample has roughly 2,000,000 clones, with about 95% found just once. As concerns this clone: What it binds is not known.

Naive CD8 cells, CD45RO-negative and positively selected for CCR7, excluded terminally differentiated effector memory CD45RA+ cells. This rearrangement joins TRBV5-3 to TRBJ2-5, with a tentative D call TRBD2 (5 bases). TRBV5-3 is identified as an open reading frame with a role that is uncertain. Input material: naive CD8+ T cells sorted from blood. The TCR originated in a man between 18 and 29 years old in good health. The CDR3 DNA is TGTGCCAGAAGCGCGAGGACTTATTACGAACTAGCCCAGTACTTC. Residues: CARSARTYYELAQYF.